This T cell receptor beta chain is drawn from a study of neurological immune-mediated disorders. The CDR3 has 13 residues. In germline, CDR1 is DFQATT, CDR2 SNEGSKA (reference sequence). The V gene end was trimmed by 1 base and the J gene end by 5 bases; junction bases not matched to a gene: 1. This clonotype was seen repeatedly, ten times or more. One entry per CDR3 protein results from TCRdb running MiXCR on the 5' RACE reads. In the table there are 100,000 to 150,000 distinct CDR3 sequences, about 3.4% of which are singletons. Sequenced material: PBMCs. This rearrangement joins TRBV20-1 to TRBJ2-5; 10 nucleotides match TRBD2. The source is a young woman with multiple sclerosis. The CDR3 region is CSARVAGGETQYF. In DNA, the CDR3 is TGCAGTGCTAGAGTAGCGGGGGGCGAGACCCAGTACTTC.